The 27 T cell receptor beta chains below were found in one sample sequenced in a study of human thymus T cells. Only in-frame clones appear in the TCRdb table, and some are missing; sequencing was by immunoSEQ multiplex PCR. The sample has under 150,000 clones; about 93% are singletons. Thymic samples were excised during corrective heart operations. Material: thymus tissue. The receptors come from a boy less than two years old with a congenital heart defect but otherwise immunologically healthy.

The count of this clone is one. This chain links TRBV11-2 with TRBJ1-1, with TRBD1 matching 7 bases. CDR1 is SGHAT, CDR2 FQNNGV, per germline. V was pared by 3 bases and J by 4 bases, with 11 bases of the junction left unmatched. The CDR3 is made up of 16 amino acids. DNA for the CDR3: TGTGCCAGCAGCTTGGGGAACAGGGGCTTAATCACTGAAGCTTTCTTT. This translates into CASSLGNRGLITEAFF.

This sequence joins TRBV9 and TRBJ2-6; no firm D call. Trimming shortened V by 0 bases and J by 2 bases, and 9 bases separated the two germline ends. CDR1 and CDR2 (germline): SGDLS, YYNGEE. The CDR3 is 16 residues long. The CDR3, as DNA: TGTGCCAGCAGCGTAGCTCCAGGCCCTGGGGCCAACGTCCTGACTTTC. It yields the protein CASSVAPGPGANVLTF.

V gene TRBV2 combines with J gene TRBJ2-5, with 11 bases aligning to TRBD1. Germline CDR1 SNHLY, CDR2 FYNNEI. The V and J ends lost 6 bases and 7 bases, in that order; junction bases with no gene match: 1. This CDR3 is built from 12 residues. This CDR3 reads CASRGQGGTQYF. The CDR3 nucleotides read TGTGCCAGCAGGGGACAGGGGGGGACCCAGTACTTC.

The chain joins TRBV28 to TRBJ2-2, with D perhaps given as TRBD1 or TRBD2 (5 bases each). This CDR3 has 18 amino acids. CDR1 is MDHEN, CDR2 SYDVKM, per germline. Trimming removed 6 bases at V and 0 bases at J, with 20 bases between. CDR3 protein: CASSSPSPGRSNTGELFF. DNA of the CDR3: TGTGCCAGCAGCTCCCCGTCCCCGGGACGTTCGAACACCGGGGAGCTGTTTTTT.

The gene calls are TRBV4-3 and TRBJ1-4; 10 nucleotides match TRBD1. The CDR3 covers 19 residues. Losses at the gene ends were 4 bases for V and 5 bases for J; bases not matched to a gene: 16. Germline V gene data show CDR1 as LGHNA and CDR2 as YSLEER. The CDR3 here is CASSRVSGSPGQGNEKLFF. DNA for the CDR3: TGCGCCAGCAGCCGTGTATCCGGAAGCCCGGGACAGGGGAATGAAAAACTGTTTTTT.

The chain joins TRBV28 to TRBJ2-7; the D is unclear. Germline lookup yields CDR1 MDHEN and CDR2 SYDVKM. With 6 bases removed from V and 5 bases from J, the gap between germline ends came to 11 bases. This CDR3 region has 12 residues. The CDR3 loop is CASRRYGDEQYF. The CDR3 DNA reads TGTGCCAGCAGACGGTACGGCGACGAGCAGTACTTC.

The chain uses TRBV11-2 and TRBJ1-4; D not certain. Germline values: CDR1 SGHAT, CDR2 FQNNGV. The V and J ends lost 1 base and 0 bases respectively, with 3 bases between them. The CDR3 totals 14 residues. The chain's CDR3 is CASSLAPTNEKLFF. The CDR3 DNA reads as TGTGCCAGCAGCTTAGCCCCAACTAATGAAAAACTGTTTTTT.

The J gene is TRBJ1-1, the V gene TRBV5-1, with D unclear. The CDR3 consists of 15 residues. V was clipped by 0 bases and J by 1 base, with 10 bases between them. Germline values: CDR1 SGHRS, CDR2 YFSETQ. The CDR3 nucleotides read TGCGCCAGCAGCTTGGAAGGGCCCTGGAACACTGAAGCTTTCTTT. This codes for CASSLEGPWNTEAFF.

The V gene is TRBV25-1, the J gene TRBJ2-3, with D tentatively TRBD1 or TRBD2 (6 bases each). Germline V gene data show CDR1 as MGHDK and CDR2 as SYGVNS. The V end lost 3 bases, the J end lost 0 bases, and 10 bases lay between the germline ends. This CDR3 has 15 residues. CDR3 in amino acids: CASSDRGGSTDTQYF. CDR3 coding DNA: TGTGCCAGCAGTGATCGAGGGGGGAGCACAGATACGCAGTATTTT.

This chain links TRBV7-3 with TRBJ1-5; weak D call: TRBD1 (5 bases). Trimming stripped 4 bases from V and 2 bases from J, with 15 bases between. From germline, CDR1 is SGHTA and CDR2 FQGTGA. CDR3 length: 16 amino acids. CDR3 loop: CASSCWGPGGNQPQHF. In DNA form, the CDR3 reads TGTGCCAGCAGCTGTTGGGGCCCGGGGGGCAATCAGCCCCAGCATTTT.

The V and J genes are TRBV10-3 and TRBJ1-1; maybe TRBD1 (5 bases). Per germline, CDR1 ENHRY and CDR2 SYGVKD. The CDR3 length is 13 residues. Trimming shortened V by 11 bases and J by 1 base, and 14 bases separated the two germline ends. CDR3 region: CASSGGGNTEAFF. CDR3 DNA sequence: TGTGCCTCCAGCGGGGGGGGGAACACTGAAGCTTTCTTT.

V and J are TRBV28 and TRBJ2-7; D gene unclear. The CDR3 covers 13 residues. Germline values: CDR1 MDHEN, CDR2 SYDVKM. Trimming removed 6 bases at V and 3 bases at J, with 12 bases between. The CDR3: CASSFSPVYEQYF. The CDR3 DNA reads TGTGCCAGCAGCTTCTCCCCGGTCTACGAGCAGTACTTC.

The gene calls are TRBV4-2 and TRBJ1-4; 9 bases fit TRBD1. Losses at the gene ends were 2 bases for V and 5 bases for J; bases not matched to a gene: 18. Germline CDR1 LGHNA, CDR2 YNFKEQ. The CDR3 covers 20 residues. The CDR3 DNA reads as TGTGCCAGCAGCCAACCGTCTGGGACAGGGTCCTCCGCTTACAATGAAAAACTGTTTTTT. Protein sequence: CASSQPSGTGSSAYNEKLFF.

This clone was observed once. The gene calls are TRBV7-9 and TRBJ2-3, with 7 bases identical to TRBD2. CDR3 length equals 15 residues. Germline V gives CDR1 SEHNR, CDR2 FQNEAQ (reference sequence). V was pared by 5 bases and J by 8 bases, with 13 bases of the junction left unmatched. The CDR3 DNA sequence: TGTGCCAGCAGCCAAGTGGCGGAACAGCGGGGTACGCAGTATTTT. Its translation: CASSQVAEQRGTQYF.

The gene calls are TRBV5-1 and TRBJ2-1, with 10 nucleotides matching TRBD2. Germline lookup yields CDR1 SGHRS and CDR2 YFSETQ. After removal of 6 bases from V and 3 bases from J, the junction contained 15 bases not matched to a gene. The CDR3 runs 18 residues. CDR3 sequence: CASKRRERGGRFYNEQFF. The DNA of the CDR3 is TGCGCCAGCAAAAGACGGGAGCGGGGGGGCCGATTCTACAATGAGCAGTTCTTC.

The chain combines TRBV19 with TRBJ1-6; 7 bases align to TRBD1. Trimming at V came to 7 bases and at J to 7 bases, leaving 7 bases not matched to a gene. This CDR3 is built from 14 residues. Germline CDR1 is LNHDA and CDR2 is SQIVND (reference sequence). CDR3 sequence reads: CASNHGRGNSPLHF. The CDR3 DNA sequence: TGTGCCAGTAATCATGGCAGGGGGAATTCACCCCTCCACTTT. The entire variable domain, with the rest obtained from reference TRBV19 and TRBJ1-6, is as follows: DGGITQSPKYLFRKEGQNVTLSCEQNLNHDAMYWYRQDPGQGLRLIYYSQIVNDFQKGDIAEGYSVSREKKESFPLTVTSAQKNPTAFYLCASNHGRGNSPLHFGNGTRLTVT.

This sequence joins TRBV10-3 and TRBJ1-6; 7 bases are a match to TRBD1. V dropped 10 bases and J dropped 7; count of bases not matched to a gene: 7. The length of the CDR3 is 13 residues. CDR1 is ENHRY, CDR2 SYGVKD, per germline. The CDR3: CASRDRDNSPLHF. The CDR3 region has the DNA TGTGCCAGCCGGGACAGAGACAATTCACCCCTCCACTTT.

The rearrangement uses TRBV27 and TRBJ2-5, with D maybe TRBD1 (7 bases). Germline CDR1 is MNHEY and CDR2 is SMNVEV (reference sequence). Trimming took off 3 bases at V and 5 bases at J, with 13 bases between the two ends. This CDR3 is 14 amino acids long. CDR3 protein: CASSLEGARETQYF. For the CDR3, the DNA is TGTGCCAGCAGTTTGGAGGGGGCCAGGGAGACCCAGTACTTC.

The CDR3 protein is CASSARGRETQYF. The CDR3 DNA is TGTGCCAGCAGCGCCAGGGGGCGAGAGACCCAGTACTTC. This sequence joins TRBV7-2 and TRBJ2-5; 8 bases align to TRBD1. This CDR3 is 13 amino acids long. J was trimmed by 4 bases and V by 5 bases; bases with no gene match: 3. Germline assignment: CDR1 SGHTA and CDR2 FQGNSA.

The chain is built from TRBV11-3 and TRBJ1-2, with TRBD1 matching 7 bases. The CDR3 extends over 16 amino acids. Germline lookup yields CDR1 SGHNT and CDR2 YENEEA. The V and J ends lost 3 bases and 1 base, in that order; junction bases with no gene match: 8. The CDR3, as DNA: TGTGCCAGCAGCTTTTCCGGGACAGCTTATAACTATGGCTACACCTTC. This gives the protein CASSFSGTAYNYGYTF.

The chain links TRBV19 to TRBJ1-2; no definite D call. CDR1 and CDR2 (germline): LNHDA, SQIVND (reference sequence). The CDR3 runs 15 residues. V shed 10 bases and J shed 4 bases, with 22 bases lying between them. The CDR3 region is CATKPSRAAIYGYTF. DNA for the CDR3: TGTGCCACCAAGCCGTCAAGGGCGGCGATCTATGGCTACACCTTC.

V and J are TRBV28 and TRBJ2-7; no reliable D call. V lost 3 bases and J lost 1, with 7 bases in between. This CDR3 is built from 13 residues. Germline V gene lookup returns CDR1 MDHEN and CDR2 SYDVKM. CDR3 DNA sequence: TGTGCCAGCAGTTTGACACCATCCTACGAGCAGTACTTC. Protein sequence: CASSLTPSYEQYF.

DNA of the CDR3: TGTGCCATCACCAAGGGACTAGCGGGGGGAACAGATACGCAGTATTTT. Its protein is CAITKGLAGGTDTQYF. This sequence joins TRBV10-3 and TRBJ2-3; 15 bases are shared with TRBD2. CDR1 is ENHRY, CDR2 SYGVKD, per germline. The junction had 5 bases not matched to a gene; V was cut back by 7 bases and J by 3 bases. The CDR3 totals 16 residues.

CDR3 loop: CASSSADRCRDEQFF. Written as DNA, the CDR3 is TGTGCCAGCAGCTCAGCCGATCGTTGTAGGGATGAGCAGTTCTTC. The chain employs TRBV5-4 and TRBJ2-1; no reliable D call. The germline V gene encodes CDR1 SGHNT and CDR2 YYREEE (reference sequence). V was trimmed by 3 bases and J by 8 bases, leaving 18 bases between them. This CDR3 region has 15 residues. Supplemented by reference TRBV5-4 and TRBJ2-1, the full variable domain reads ETGVTQSPTHLIKTRGQQVTLRCSSQSGHNTVSWYQQALGQGPQFIFQYYREEENGRGNFPPRFSGLQFPNYSSELNVNALELDDSALYLCASSSADRCRDEQFFGPGTRLTVL.

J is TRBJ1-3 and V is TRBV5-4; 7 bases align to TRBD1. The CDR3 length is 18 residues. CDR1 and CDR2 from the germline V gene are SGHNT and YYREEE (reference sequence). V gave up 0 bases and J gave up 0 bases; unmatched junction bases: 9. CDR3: CASSLATGQRSSGNTIYF. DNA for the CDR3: TGTGCCAGCAGCTTGGCAACGGGACAGAGAAGCTCTGGAAACACCATATATTTT.

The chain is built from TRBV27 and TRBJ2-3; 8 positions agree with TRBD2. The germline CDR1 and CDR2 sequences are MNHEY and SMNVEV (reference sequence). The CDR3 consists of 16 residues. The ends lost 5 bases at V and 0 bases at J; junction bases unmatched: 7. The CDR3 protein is CASSGVAGPSTDTQYF. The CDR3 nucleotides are TGTGCCAGCAGTGGGGTAGCGGGGCCCAGCACAGATACGCAGTATTTT.

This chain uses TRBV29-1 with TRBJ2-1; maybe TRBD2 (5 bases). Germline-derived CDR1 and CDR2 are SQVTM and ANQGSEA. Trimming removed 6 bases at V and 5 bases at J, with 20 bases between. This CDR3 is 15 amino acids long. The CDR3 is CSVPSGETADNEQFF. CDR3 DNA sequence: TGCAGCGTCCCGTCCGGGGAAACTGCGGACAATGAGCAGTTCTTC.